This T cell receptor beta chain was recovered during a study of response to subunit inactivated influenza vaccine. Findings and limits, study-wide: After each seasonal influenza vaccination, few new T cells are recruited, the authors suggested.

Of note for this clonotype: Its matching antigen is unknown.

The CDR3 consists of 17 residues. V was pared by 3 bases and J by 6 bases, with 12 bases of the junction left unmatched. TCRdb redid the calling of the RT-PCR reads with MiXCR, one entry per CDR3 protein. The table includes hundreds of thousands of distinct CDR3 sequences, roughly 13% detected once. This TCR was recovered from a man over 45 who received an inactivated influenza vaccine. This chain connects TRBV23-1 to TRBJ2-2, with 8 bases fitting TRBD1. TRBV23-1 is an ORF; its function is uncertain. Source: PBMCs from blood, taken around two weeks before vaccination. In DNA form, the CDR3 reads TGCGCCAGCAGTCATTCCGGACAGGGACAGACGGCCGGGGAGCTGTTTTTT. It codes for CASSHSGQGQTAGELFF.